This passage covers 13 T cell receptor beta chains from one sample sequenced in a study of T cells after yellow fever vaccination. TCRdb re-derived calls from the 5' RACE reads in MiXCR, one entry per CDR3 protein. The repertoire holds roughly 79,000 distinct CDR3 sequences, about 7.2% seen once, with around 29% in the top ten. Source: CD8+ T cells sorted from PBMCs, taken roughly 10 days after the first yellow fever vaccination. The origin of the receptors is a man aged 18 to 35 who received the YFV17D yellow fever vaccine.

This clonotype occurred many times. The chain joins TRBV3-1 to TRBJ2-3; D is undetermined. Trimming took off 0 bases at V and 10 bases at J, with 8 bases between the two ends. Germline assignment: CDR1 LGHDT and CDR2 YNNKEL (reference sequence). This CDR3 has 12 residues. Here the CDR3 reads CASSQDASAQYF. The CDR3 DNA follows: TGTGCCAGCAGCCAAGACGCGAGTGCGCAGTATTTT.

This clonotype was observed a few times. The chain combines TRBV7-8 with TRBJ2-7; D unresolved. Germline V gene data show CDR1 as SGHVS and CDR2 as FQNEAQ. The CDR3 has 12 amino acids. V lost 1 base to trimming and J lost 5 bases, with 6 bases between them. The CDR3 coding sequence is TGTGCCAGCAGCTTAGAGCTACACGAGCAGTACGTC. It specifies CASSLELHEQYV.

This clonotype was counted many times. V is TRBV6-1 and J is TRBJ2-4, with a tentative D call TRBD1 (8 bases). Trimming removed 11 bases from V and 7 bases from J, with 18 bases in between. The CDR3 is 13 residues long. Germline values: CDR1 MNHNS, CDR2 SASEGT. The CDR3 region is CASTGGERNIQYF. The CDR3 nucleotides are TGTGCCTCCACAGGGGGGGAACGGAACATTCAGTACTTC.

With regard to this clonotype: A much larger clone lies a single base off, so this may be a read error. DNA of the CDR3: TGTGCCAGCAGTTTAGTGGCCTCGGTCACCCATGAGCAGTTCTTC. Amino acids: CASSLVASVTHEQFF. The rearrangement uses TRBV12-3 or TRBV12-4 and TRBJ2-1; D is unresolved. Trimming removed 1 base from V and 8 bases from J, with 15 bases in between. The CDR3 contains 15 residues.

This clonotype came up many times. The genes are TRBV29-1 and TRBJ2-7; tentatively, D is TRBD1 (5 bases). This CDR3 spans 15 amino acids. Between the trimmed V and J ends, which lost 2 bases and 0 bases, there was a span of 14 bases. Per germline, CDR1 SQVTM and CDR2 ANQGSEA. The CDR3 nucleotides read TGCAGCGTTGAAAGCCGGCAGGGTCGCTCCTACGAGCAGTACTTC. Protein sequence: CSVESRQGRSYEQYF.

This clonotype was observed a handful of times. The J gene is TRBJ2-3, the V gene TRBV15; no definite D call. The CDR3 covers 16 residues. Trimming removed 0 bases from V and 9 bases from J, with 19 bases in between. Germline-derived CDR1 and CDR2 are LNHNV and YYDKDF (reference sequence). CDR3 bases: TGTGCCACCAGCAGAGAAGCACAGCCAAGGCCACACACGCAGTATTTT. Translated, it gives CATSREAQPRPHTQYF.

At least ten counts were recorded for this clonotype. The chain recombines TRBV5-1 with TRBJ1-1; D not resolved. Germline V gene sequence: CDR1 SGHRS, CDR2 YFSETQ. The CDR3 extends over 14 amino acids. V was cut by 1 base and J by 4 bases, with 11 bases left in between. CDR3 in DNA: TGCGCCAGCAGCTTGCGCGGGGTTTCCACTGAAGCTTTCTTT. This gives the protein CASSLRGVSTEAFF.

This clonotype was recorded at least ten times. CDR3 DNA sequence: TGTGCCAGCAGTTACTCGCCTTTGGATCAGCCCCAGCATTTT. Protein sequence: CASSYSPLDQPQHF. V usage is TRBV6-5 and J usage is TRBJ1-5; no clear D. This CDR3 comprises 14 residues. V was shortened by 0 bases and J by 5 bases, with 8 bases between the two germline ends. Germline V gives CDR1 MNHEY, CDR2 SVGAGI.

This clonotype has at least ten counts. The chain is built from TRBV12-3 or TRBV12-4 and TRBJ1-6, with 7 bases fitting TRBD1. The CDR3 runs 14 residues. V lost 7 bases to trimming and J lost 7 bases; unmatched junction nucleotides: 7. The chain's CDR3 is CASTSTGTNSPLHF. The CDR3 DNA reads TGTGCCAGCACCTCGACAGGGACCAATTCACCCCTCCACTTT.

This clonotype appeared many times. V is TRBV4-3 and J is TRBJ2-2, with a possible D match to TRBD2 (6 bases). The V and J ends lost 1 base and 2 bases respectively, with 17 bases between them. The CDR3 sequence is 18 residues long. Per the germline V gene, CDR1 is LGHNA and CDR2 is YSLEER. CDR3 in amino acids: CASSQVHRRDLNTGELFF. CDR3 coding DNA: TGCGCCAGCAGCCAAGTACATAGGAGGGACCTAAACACCGGGGAGCTGTTTTTT.

The chain uses TRBV2 and TRBJ2-7, with D maybe TRBD1 (5 bases). The germline V gene has CDR1 SNHLY and CDR2 FYNNEI. Trimming left V 6 bases short and J 0 bases short, with 9 bases between. CDR3 length: 13 residues. CDR3 sequence (DNA): TGTGCCAGCAGCTATGACAGCTCCTACGAGCAGTACGTC. As protein: CASSYDSSYEQYV.

The sample holds a few counts of this clonotype. V is TRBV11-2 and J is TRBJ2-5; the match to TRBD1 covers 10 bases. Germline assignment: CDR1 SGHAT and CDR2 FQNNGV. The CDR3 length is 17 residues. V shed 4 bases and J 5 bases; nucleotides not matched to a gene: 13. CDR3 in DNA: TGTGCCAGCAGCTGGGGCGGGGGGACAGGGGATAAGGAGACCCAGTACTTC. Protein product: CASSWGGGTGDKETQYF.

The table lists this clonotype with many counts. The chain has TRBV5-6 and TRBJ1-2, with a tentative D call TRBD1 (5 bases). Between the trimmed V and J ends, which lost 0 bases and 5 bases, there was a span of 20 bases. The germline V gene encodes CDR1 SGHDT and CDR2 YYEEEE. The CDR3 runs to 17 residues. CDR3 protein: CASSLAGAARAQYGYTF. The DNA for the CDR3 is TGTGCCAGCAGCTTGGCCGGGGCGGCTAGGGCCCAGTATGGCTACACCTTC.